This T cell receptor (beta chain) was found in a study of cytomegalovirus exposure and HLA in healthy donors. The PCR employed 60 Vbeta primers together with 13 Jbeta primers. Assay: immunoSEQ multiplex PCR; the TCRdb copy retains only in-frame clones and omits some. This sample has around 110,000 clones, with over 65% found just once. This TCR came from a woman aged 40 to 50 in good health and CMV-seropositive. Sample: PBMCs.

CDR3: CASSVPAGGNQPQHF. CDR3 coding DNA: TGTGCCAGCAGCGTCCCGGCGGGGGGCAATCAGCCCCAGCATTTT. This rearrangement joins TRBV5-5 to TRBJ1-5; the D gene is possibly TRBD1 (5 bases). Trimming removed 4 bases from V and 2 bases from J, with 13 bases in between. The CDR3 is made up of 15 amino acids. CDR1 and CDR2 from the germline V gene are SGHKS and YYEKEE (reference sequence).